The 14 T cell receptor beta chains given below trace back to one sample, sequenced in a study of blood T cells in healthy people across ages. The use of a sample-barcoded 5' primer and a J-beta primer mix characterized a second PCR of roughly 7 to 12 cycles. TCRdb called the 5' RACE reads again in MiXCR, with one record for every CDR3 protein. The data show more than 700,000 distinct CDR3 sequences, around 50% seen once. The specimen sequenced was blood. The receptors derive from a man of 80 years or more in good health.

The V and J genes are TRBV29-1 and TRBJ2-5, with 7 nucleotides matching TRBD1. The germline CDR1 and CDR2 sequences are SQVTM and ANQGSEA. This CDR3 is 11 amino acids long. CDR3 sequence reads: CRGTAYNEQYF. DNA for the CDR3: TGCAGAGGGACAGCTTACAATGAGCAGTACTTC.

The count of this clonotype is one. A much bigger clone sits one base away, suggesting this may be a read error. The V and J genes are TRBV20-1 and TRBJ2-1; no clear D. Trimming stripped 0 bases from V and 8 bases from J, with 14 bases between. This CDR3 region has 14 residues. The germline V gene has CDR1 DFQATT and CDR2 SNEGSKA (reference sequence). The CDR3 here is CSARDQDHSDEQFF. As DNA, the CDR3 is TGCAGTGCTAGAGATCAAGATCACTCCGATGAGCAGTTCTTC.

The gene calls are TRBV12-3 or TRBV12-4 and TRBJ2-5; 7 bases line up with TRBD2. The CDR3 sequence is 16 residues long. The V segment lost 3 bases and the J segment 5 bases; nucleotides outside the gene matches: 12. CDR3 sequence: CASSLGSAAGVETQYF. In DNA, the CDR3 is TGTGCCAGCAGTTTGGGAAGTGCGGCGGGAGTGGAGACCCAGTACTTC.

The V and J genes are TRBV29-1 and TRBJ1-2; possible D gene TRBD1, 6 bases. Germline lookup yields CDR1 SQVTM and CDR2 ANQGSEA. The V and J ends lost 7 bases and 0 bases respectively, with 18 bases between them. The CDR3 contains 15 residues. CDR3 sequence (DNA): TGCAGCGCCTGGGGACAAACCAAGGCTAACTATGGCTACACCTTC. As protein: CSAWGQTKANYGYTF.

The chain couples TRBV12-3 or TRBV12-4 to TRBJ1-1, with 9 bases identical to TRBD1. The CDR3 totals 15 residues. V trimming: 1 base; J trimming: 4 bases; junction bases outside the gene matches: 4. CDR3 loop: CASSLDRGLGTEAFF. DNA of the CDR3: TGTGCCAGCAGTTTAGACAGGGGGCTGGGCACTGAAGCTTTCTTT.

CDR3 DNA: TGCAGCGGACAGTACCTTAACACTGAAGCTTTCTTT. Translation gives CSGQYLNTEAFF. The rearrangement joins TRBV29-1 to TRBJ1-1; TRBD1 is a possible D gene (5 bases). V was trimmed by 7 bases and J by 2 bases, leaving 11 bases between them. The CDR3 loop spans 12 amino acids. Germline CDR1 is SQVTM and CDR2 is ANQGSEA.

On this clonotype: The germline gene is not matched at one end of the junction; a read error may be the cause. V is TRBV7-2 and J is TRBJ2-6; 8 nucleotides align to TRBD1. Looked up from germline, CDR1 is SGHTA and CDR2 is FQGNSA. The CDR3 consists of 18 residues. CDR3 amino acids: CASSLGTGRWSGADVLTF. The CDR3 DNA follows: TGTGCCAGCAGCTTAGGGACAGGGAGATGGTCTGGGGCCGACGTCCTGACTTTC.

The rearrangement joins TRBV12-3 or TRBV12-4 to TRBJ2-7; D uncertain. The CDR3 length is 15 residues. V was clipped by 5 bases and J by 2 bases, with 16 bases between them. The chain's CDR3 is CASSTTRVPAYEQYF. In nucleotides, the CDR3 is TGTGCCAGCAGTACAACCAGAGTGCCAGCCTACGAGCAGTACTTC.

This clonotype has a handful of counts. The rearrangement uses TRBV7-2 and TRBJ2-7; TRBD2 matches 7 bases. Germline loops: CDR1 SGHTA, CDR2 FQGNSA. CDR3 length equals 15 residues. V trimming: 6 bases; J trimming: 2 bases; junction bases outside the gene matches: 10. CDR3: CASSLGRERTYEQYF. CDR3 sequence (DNA): TGTGCCAGCAGTCTAGGGAGGGAGAGGACCTACGAGCAGTACTTC.

The rearrangement joins TRBV27 to TRBJ2-7; tentatively, D is TRBD1 (6 bases). CDR3 length: 14 residues. V dropped 6 bases and J dropped 3 bases, with 15 bases sitting between them. Germline V lookup: CDR1 MNHEY, CDR2 SMNVEV (reference sequence). In DNA, the CDR3 is TGTGCCAGCAGCCCAGGGGTGAGCGGCTACGAGCAGTACTTC. It translates to CASSPGVSGYEQYF.

This clonotype has just a few counts. This chain joins TRBV27 and TRBJ2-2; D possibly corresponds to TRBD1 (6 bases). Germline V lookup: CDR1 MNHEY, CDR2 SMNVEV (reference sequence). CDR3 length equals 14 residues. Trimming left V 3 bases short and J 7 bases short, with 12 bases between. In DNA form, the CDR3 reads TGTGCCAGCAGTTTCCTACAGGGAAGCGGGGAGCTGTTTTTT. This codes for CASSFLQGSGELFF.

This sequence joins TRBV2 and TRBJ2-5; TRBD2 matches at 9 bases. CDR1 and CDR2 (germline): SNHLY, FYNNEI. Unmatched junction bases numbered 12, after V lost 3 bases and J lost 7 bases. The CDR3 loop spans 16 amino acids. CDR3 loop: CASSDQRLAVSGTQYF. CDR3 DNA: TGTGCCAGCAGTGATCAGAGACTAGCGGTTTCGGGGACCCAGTACTTC.

This clonotype has only a few counts. This chain connects TRBV20-1 to TRBJ2-5, with TRBD2 matching 7 bases. Germline V gives CDR1 DFQATT, CDR2 SNEGSKA (reference sequence). The CDR3 spans 13 residues. Trimming removed 6 bases from V and 5 bases from J; junction bases left unmatched: 9. The CDR3 loop is CSAGRASGETQYF. The CDR3 bases are TGCAGTGCAGGGAGGGCCTCAGGGGAGACCCAGTACTTC.

This clonotype was recorded many times. Relative to the germline gene, one junction end is altered; a read error may explain this. V and J are TRBV28 and TRBJ2-7; perhaps TRBD1 as D (5 bases). This CDR3 has 13 residues. Germline CDR1 MDHEN, CDR2 SYDVKM. Here the CDR3 reads CASSPGSSYEQYF. The CDR3 nucleotides read TGCGCCAGCAGTCCAGGGTCCTCCTACGAGCAGTACTTC.